This T cell receptor (beta chain) was profiled in a study of OX40 agonist ivuxolimab in advanced cancers. The wider study: Ivuxolimab, which is an agonistic anti-OX40 (CD134) antibody, was administered to the patients. Age averaged around 60 years (range about 20 to 80), and 82.7% were male.

TCRdb keeps only in-frame clones here, not all; method: immunoSEQ multiplex PCR. The sample includes roughly 56,000 clones, 85% to 90% seen only once; the top ten take 0.75% to 0.9%. The V and J ends lost 0 bases and 7 bases, in that order; junction bases with no gene match: 7. Germline CDR1 LGHNA, CDR2 YSLEER. The CDR3 is 17 amino acids. Here the sequenced sample was CD4+ or CD8+ T cells sorted from blood, taken in a trial of the OX40 agonist ivuxolimab. This receptor was identified in an adult with an advanced solid tumor such as melanoma, head and neck, liver or kidney cancer. This sequence joins TRBV4-3 and TRBJ1-6; 9 bases match TRBD1. This CDR3 reads CASSQDFGTGQNSPLHF. CDR3 nucleotides: TGCGCCAGCAGCCAAGATTTCGGGACAGGGCAGAATTCACCCCTCCACTTT.